The source of this T cell receptor (beta chain) is a study of metastatic and nonmetastatic thyroid tumors. V lost 3 bases to trimming and J lost 0 bases, with 11 bases between them. From germline, CDR1 is SNHLY and CDR2 FYNNEI. The CDR3 has 15 residues. All patients were treatment-naive before thyroid surgery. The authors' processing: CDR3 differences across clinicopathological groups were used to build a distant-metastasis classifier for papillary thyroid cancer. TCRdb re-analyzed the PCR reads using MiXCR. These V and J calls are TCRdb output, not the study's own analysis. Of over 25,000 clones in the sample, 15% to 20% were seen once. This clone was seen only a few times.

J is TRBJ2-5 and V is TRBV2; D is unclear. Material: blood. This clonotype originated in a female donor with papillary thyroid cancer or a benign thyroid nodule (not recorded which). Some clones in this sample may be carry-over from other donors' samples. CDR3 coding DNA: TGTGCCAGCAGTGATCCCCGGTTCCACCAAGAGACCCAGTACTTC. Translating gives CASSDPRFHQETQYF.